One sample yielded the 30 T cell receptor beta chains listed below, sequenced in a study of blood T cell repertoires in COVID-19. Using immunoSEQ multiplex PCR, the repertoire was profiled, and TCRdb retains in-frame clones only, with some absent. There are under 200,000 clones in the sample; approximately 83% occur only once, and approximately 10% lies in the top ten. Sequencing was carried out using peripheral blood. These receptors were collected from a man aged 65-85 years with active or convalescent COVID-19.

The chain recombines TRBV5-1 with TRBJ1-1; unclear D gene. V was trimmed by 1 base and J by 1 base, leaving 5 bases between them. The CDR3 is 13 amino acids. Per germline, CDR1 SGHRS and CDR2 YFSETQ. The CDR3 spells CASSLPGNTEAFF. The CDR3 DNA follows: TGCGCCAGCAGCTTGCCAGGGAACACTGAAGCTTTCTTT.

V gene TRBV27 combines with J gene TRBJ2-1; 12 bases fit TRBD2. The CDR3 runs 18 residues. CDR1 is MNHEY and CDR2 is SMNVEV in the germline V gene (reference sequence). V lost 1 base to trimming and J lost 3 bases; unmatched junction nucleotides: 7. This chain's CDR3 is CASSLYPTSGRFYNEQFF. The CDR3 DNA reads TGTGCCAGCAGTTTATACCCGACTAGCGGGAGATTCTACAATGAGCAGTTCTTC.

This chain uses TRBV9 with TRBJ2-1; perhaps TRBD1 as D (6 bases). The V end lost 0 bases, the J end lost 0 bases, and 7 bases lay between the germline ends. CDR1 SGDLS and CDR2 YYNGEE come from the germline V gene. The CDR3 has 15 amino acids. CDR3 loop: CASSVAGDSYNEQFF. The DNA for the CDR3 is TGTGCCAGCAGCGTAGCAGGGGACTCCTACAATGAGCAGTTCTTC.

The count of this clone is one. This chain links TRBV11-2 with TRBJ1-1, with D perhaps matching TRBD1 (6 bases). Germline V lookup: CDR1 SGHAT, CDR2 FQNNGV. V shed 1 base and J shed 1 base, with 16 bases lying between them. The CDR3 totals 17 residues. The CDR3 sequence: CASSLVGRGYGNTEAFF. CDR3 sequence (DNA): TGTGCCAGCAGCTTAGTGGGCAGGGGCTACGGGAACACTGAAGCTTTCTTT.

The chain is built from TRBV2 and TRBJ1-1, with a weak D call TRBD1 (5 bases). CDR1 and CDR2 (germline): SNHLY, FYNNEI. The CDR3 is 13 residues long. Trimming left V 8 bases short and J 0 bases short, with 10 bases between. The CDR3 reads CASGDSLNTEAFF. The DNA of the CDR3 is TGTGCCAGCGGAGACAGTTTGAACACTGAAGCTTTCTTT.

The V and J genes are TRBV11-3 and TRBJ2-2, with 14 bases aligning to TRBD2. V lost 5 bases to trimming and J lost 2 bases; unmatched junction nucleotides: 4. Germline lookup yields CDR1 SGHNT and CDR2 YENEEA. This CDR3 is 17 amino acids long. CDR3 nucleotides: TGTGCCAGCAGCCCTGGACTAGCGGGGGGTAACACCGGGGAGCTGTTTTTT. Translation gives CASSPGLAGGNTGELFF.

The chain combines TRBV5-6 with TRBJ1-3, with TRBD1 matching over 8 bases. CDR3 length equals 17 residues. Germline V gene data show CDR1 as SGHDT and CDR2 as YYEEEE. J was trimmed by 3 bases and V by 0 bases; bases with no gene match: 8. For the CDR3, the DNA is TGTGCCAGCAGCTTGGCCCCCCAGGGGGCGCGTGGAAACACCATATATTTT. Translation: CASSLAPQGARGNTIYF.

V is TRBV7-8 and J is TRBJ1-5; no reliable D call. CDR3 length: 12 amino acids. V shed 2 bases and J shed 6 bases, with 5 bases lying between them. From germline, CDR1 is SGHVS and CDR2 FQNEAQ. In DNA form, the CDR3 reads TGTGCCAGCAGCTTATCGCGTCAGCCCCAGCATTTT. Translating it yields CASSLSRQPQHF.

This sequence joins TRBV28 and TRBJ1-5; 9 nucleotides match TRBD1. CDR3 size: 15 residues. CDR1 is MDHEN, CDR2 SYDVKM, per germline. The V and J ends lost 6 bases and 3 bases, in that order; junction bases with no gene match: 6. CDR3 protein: CASSTGQGDNQPQHF. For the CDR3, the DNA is TGTGCCAGCAGCACGGGACAGGGAGACAATCAGCCCCAGCATTTT.

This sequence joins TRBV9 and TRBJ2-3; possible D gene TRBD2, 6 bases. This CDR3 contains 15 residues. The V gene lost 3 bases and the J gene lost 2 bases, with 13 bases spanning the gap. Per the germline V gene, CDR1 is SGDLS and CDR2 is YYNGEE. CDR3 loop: CASSGRAGTTDTQYF. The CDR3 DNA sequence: TGTGCCAGCAGCGGCCGGGCGGGGACCACAGATACGCAGTATTTT.

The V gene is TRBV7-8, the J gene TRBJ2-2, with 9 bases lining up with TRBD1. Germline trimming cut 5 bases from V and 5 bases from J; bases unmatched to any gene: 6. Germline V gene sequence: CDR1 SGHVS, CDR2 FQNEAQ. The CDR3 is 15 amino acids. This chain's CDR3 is CASSPRTGETGELFF. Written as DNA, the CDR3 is TGTGCCAGCAGCCCCCGGACAGGGGAAACCGGGGAGCTGTTTTTT. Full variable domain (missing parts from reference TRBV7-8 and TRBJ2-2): GAGVSQSPRYKVAKRGQDVALRCDPISGHVSLFWYQQALGQGPEFLTYFQNEAQLDKSGLPSDRFFAERPEGSVSTLKIQRTQQEDSAVYLCASSPRTGETGELFFGEGSRLTVL.

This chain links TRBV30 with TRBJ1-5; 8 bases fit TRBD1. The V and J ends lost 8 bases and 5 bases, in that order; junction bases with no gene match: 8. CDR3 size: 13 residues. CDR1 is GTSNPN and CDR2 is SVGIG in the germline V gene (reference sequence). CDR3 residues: CAGAGQGDQPQHF. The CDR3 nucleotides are TGTGCCGGGGCCGGACAGGGAGATCAGCCCCAGCATTTT.

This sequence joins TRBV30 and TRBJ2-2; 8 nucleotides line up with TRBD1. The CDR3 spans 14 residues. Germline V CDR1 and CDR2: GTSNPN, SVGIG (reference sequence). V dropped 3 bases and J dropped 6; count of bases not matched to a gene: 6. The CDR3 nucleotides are TGTGCCTGGAGGAGACAGGGGATAGCCGGGGAGCTGTTTTTT. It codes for CAWRRQGIAGELFF.

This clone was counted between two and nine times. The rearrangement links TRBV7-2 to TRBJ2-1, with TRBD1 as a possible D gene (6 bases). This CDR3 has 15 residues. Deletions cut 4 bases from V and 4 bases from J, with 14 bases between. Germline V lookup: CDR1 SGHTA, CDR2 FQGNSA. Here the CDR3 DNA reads TGTGCCAGCAGCTACACAGGGCCGCTTTACAATGAGCAGTTCTTC. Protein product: CASSYTGPLYNEQFF.

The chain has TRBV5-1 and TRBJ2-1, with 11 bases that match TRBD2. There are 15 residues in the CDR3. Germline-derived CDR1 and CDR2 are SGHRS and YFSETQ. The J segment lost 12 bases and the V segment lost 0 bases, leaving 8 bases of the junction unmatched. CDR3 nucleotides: TGCGCCAGCAGCTTGGAGGGACTAGCGGTGACCATGCAGTTCTTC. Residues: CASSLEGLAVTMQFF.

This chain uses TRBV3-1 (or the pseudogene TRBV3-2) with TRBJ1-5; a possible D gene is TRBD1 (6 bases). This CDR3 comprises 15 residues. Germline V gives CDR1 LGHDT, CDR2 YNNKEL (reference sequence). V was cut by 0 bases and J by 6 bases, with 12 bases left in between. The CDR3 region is CASSQEGGTGQPQHF. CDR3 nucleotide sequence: TGTGCCAGCAGCCAAGAAGGGGGTACCGGTCAGCCCCAGCATTTT.

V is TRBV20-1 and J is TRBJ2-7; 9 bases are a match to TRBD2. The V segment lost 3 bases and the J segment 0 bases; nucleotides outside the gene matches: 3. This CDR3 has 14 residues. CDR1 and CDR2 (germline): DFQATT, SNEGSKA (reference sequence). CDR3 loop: CSASTSGLSYEQYF. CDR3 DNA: TGCAGTGCTAGTACTAGCGGGCTCTCCTACGAGCAGTACTTC.

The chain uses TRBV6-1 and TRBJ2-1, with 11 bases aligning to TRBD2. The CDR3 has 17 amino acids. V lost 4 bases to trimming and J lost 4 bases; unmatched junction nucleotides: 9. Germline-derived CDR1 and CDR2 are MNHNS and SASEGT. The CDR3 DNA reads TGTGCCAGCAGTGTCTCTAGCGGGGGGTCGGGGTACAATGAGCAGTTCTTC. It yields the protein CASSVSSGGSGYNEQFF.

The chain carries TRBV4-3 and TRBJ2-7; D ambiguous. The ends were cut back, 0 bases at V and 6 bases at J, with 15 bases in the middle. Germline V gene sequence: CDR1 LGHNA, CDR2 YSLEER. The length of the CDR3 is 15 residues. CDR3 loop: CASSQDVGRLSEQYF. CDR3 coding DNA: TGCGCCAGCAGCCAAGATGTCGGCAGGCTGAGCGAGCAGTACTTC.

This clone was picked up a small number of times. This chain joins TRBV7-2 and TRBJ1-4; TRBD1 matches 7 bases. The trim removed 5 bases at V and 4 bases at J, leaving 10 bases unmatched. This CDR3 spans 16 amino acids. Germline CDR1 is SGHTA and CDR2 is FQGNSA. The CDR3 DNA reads TGTGCCAGCAGCCCGCCCCGACAGGGCCATAATGAAAAACTGTTTTTT. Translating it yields CASSPPRQGHNEKLFF.

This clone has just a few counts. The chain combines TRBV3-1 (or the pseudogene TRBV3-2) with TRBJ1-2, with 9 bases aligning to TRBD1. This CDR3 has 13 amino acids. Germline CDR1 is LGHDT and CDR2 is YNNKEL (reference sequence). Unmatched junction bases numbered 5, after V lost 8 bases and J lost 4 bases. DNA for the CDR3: TGTGCCAGCGGTCGGGACAGGGTCTATGGCTACACCTTC. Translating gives CASGRDRVYGYTF.

CDR3 DNA: TGTGCCAGCTCACCAAGGGGTGACACCGGGGAGCTGTTTTTT. This gives the protein CASSPRGDTGELFF. V and J are TRBV18 and TRBJ2-2; D might be TRBD1 (5 bases). Germline V gives CDR1 KGHSH, CDR2 LQKENI. V was pared by 2 bases and J by 3 bases, with 7 bases between. The CDR3 is made up of 14 amino acids.

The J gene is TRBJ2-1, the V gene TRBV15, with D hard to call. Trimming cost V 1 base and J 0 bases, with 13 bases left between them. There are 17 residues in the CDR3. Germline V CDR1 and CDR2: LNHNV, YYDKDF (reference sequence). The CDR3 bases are TGTGCCACCAGCAGAGGCTGGTCAGTCCTCTCCTACAATGAGCAGTTCTTC. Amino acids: CATSRGWSVLSYNEQFF.

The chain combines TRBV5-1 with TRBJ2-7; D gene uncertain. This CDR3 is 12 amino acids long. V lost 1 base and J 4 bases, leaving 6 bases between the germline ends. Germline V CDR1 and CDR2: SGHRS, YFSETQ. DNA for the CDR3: TGCGCCAGCAGCTTGACGAGGTACGAGCAGTACTTC. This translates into CASSLTRYEQYF.

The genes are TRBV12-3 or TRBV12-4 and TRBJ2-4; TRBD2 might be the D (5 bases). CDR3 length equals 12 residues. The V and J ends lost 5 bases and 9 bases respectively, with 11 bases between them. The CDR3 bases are TGTGCCAGCAGTCCGGCGGGCCTCATTCAGTACTTC. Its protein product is CASSPAGLIQYF.

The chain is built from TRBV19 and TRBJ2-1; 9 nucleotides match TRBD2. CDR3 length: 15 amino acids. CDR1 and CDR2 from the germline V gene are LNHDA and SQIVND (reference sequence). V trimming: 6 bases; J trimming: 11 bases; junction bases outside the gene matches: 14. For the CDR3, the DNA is TGTGCCAGTAGCTGGAAAGTTGGCGGGGGGGCCAAGCAGTTCTTC. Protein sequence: CASSWKVGGGAKQFF.

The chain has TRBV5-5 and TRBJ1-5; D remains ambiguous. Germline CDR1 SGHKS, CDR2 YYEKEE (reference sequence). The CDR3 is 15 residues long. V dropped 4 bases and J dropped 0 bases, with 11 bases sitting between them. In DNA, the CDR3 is TGTGCCAGCAGCACTGACACTCTTAGCAATCAGCCCCAGCATTTT. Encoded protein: CASSTDTLSNQPQHF.

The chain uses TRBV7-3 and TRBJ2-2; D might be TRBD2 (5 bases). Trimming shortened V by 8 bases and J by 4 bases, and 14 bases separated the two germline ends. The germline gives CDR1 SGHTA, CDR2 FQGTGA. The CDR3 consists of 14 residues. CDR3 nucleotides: TGTGCCAGCTCCGGGGTACTCACCACCGGGGAGCTGTTTTTT. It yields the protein CASSGVLTTGELFF.

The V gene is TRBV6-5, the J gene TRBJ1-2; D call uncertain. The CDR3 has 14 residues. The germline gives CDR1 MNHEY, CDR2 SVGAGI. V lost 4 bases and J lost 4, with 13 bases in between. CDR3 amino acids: CASSSLGELYGYTF. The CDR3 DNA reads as TGTGCCAGCAGTTCCCTCGGGGAGCTCTATGGCTACACCTTC.

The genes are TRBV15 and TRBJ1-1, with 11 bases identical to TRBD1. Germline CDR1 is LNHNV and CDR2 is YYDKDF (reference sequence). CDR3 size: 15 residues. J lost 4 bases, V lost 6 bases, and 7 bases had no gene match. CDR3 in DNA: TGTGCCACCAGAGGGACAGGGGGTCGTAGCACTGAAGCTTTCTTT. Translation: CATRGTGGRSTEAFF. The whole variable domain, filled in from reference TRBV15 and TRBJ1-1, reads DAMVIQNPRYQVTQFGKPVTLSCSQTLNHNVMYWYQQKSSQAPKLLFHYYDKDFNNEADTPDNFQSRRPNTSFCFLDIRSPGLGDTAMYLCATRGTGGRSTEAFFGQGTRLTVV.